This TCR beta chain was recovered during a study of cytomegalovirus exposure and HLA in healthy donors. Whole-study results and caveats: Confirmation in vitro established that three CMV-associated chains were specific for CMV antigens.

A remark on this clone: Its antigen is unidentified.

Both 60 Vbeta primers and 13 Jbeta primers went into the PCR. Original analysis: Counted up in a later analysis, unique TCR beta chains came to roughly 80 million, with about 9.9 million shared. TCRdb's copy holds only in-frame clones and misses some; the assay was immunoSEQ multiplex PCR. Clonal size and the V and J genes are those of that table, whereas D and trimming came from the DNA. This table holds about 43,000 clones. Germline CDR1 is KGHSH and CDR2 is LQKENI. With 3 bases clipped from V and 2 bases from J, the junction kept 10 bases outside the gene matches. The CDR3 is 16 residues long. This clonotype was sampled from a woman aged 30 to 39 in good health and CMV-seronegative. Sequencing was carried out using PBMCs. V gene TRBV18 combines with J gene TRBJ2-7, with 7 bases identical to TRBD1. DNA of the CDR3: TGTGCCAGCTCACCTCCGACAGGGACCGCTCCCTACGAGCAGTACTTC. It translates to CASSPPTGTAPYEQYF.